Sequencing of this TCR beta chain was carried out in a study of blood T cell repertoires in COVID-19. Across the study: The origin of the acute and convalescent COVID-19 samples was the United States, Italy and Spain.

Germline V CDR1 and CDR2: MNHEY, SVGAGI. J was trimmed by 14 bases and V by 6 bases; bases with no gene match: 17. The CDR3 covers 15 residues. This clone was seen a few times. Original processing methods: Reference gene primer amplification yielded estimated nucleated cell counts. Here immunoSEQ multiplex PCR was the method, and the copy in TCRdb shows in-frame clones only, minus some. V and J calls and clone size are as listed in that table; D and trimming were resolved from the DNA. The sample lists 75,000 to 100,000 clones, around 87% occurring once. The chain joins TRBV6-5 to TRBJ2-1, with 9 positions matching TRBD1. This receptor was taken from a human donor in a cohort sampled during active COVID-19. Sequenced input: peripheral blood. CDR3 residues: CASRQPGTGRRGEFF. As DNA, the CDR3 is TGTGCCAGCAGGCAGCCAGGGACAGGGAGGAGAGGGGAGTTCTTC.